This T cell receptor beta chain was retrieved from a study of blood T cell repertoires in COVID-19. In the study overall: The United States, Italy and Spain supplied acute and convalescent COVID-19 samples. In each case, the material was cDNA or gDNA derived from T cells, B-cell-depleted T cells, or PBMCs.

Germline lookup yields CDR1 SGHVS and CDR2 FQNEAQ. The CDR3 extends over 14 amino acids. Trimming at V came to 5 bases and at J to 8 bases, leaving 8 bases not matched to a gene. Original methodology: Using reference gene primer amplification, nucleated cell counts were estimated. The assay was immunoSEQ multiplex PCR, and TCRdb's table has in-frame clones only and misses some. V and J calls and clone size are given by that table; D and trimming were obtained from the DNA. The sample has 190,000 or so clones, about 84% seen once. The chain carries TRBV7-8 and TRBJ2-1; 8 nucleotides align to TRBD1. Material: PBMCs or T cells enriched from blood (not recorded which). This TCR came from a woman aged 25-40 years who had recovered from COVID-19. The CDR3 loop reads CASSPGTGDYEQFF. CDR3 bases: TGTGCCAGCAGCCCGGGGACAGGAGATTATGAGCAGTTCTTC.